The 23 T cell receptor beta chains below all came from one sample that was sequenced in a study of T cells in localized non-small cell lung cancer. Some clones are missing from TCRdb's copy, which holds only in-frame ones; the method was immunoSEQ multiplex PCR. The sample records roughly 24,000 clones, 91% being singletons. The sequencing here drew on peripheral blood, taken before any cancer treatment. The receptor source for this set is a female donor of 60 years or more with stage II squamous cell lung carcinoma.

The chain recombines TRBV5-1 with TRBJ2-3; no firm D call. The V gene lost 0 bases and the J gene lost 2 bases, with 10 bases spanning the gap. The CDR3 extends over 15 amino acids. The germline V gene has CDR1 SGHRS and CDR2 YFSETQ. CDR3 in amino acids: CASSLEFGPTDTQYF. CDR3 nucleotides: TGCGCCAGCAGCTTGGAGTTCGGGCCCACAGATACGCAGTATTTT.

CDR3 DNA sequence: TGCGCCAGCAGCTTGGCGTGGACTAGCGTCAATGAGCAGTTCTTC. Its protein is CASSLAWTSVNEQFF. The chain recombines TRBV5-1 with TRBJ2-1, with TRBD2 matching over 9 bases. V gave up 0 bases and J gave up 6 bases; unmatched junction bases: 4. Germline V gene sequence: CDR1 SGHRS, CDR2 YFSETQ. The CDR3 sequence is 15 residues long.

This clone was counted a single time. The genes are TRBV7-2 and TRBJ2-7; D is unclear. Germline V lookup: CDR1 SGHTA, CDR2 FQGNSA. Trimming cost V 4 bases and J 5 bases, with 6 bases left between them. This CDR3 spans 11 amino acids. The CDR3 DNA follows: TGTGCCAGCAGCTCATCACACGAGCAGTACTTC. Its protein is CASSSSHEQYF.

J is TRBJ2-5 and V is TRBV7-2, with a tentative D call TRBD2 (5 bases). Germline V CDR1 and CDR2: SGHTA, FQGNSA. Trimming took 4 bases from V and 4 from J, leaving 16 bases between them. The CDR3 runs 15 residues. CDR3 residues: CASSSPPSEGETQYF. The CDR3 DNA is TGTGCCAGCAGCTCCCCGCCTAGTGAGGGAGAGACCCAGTACTTC.

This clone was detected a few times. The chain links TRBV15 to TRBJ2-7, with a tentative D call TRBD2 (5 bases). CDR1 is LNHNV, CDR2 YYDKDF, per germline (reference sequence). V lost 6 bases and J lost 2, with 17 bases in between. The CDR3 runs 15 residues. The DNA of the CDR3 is TGTGCCACCAGGGACCTACTAGAATTCCCCTACGAGCAGTACTTC. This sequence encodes CATRDLLEFPYEQYF.

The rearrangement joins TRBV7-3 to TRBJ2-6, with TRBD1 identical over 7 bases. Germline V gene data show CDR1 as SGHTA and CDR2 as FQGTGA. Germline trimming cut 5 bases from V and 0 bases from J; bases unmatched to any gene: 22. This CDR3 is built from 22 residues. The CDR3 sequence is CASSIRGLSGGNFVSGANVLTF. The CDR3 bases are TGTGCCAGCAGCATACGCGGGTTGTCAGGGGGTAACTTTGTCTCTGGGGCCAACGTCCTGACTTTC.

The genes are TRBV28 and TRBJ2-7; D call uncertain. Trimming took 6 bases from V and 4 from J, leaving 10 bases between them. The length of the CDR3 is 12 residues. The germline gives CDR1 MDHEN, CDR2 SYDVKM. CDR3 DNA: TGTGCCAGCAGCGTAACTGGGTACGAGCAGTACTTC. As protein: CASSVTGYEQYF.

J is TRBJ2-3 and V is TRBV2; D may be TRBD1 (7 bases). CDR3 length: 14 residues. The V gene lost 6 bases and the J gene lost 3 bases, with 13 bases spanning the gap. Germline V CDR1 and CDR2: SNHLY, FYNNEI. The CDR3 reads CASSRQGGTDTQYF. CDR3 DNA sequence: TGTGCCAGCAGCCGACAGGGAGGAACAGATACGCAGTATTTT.

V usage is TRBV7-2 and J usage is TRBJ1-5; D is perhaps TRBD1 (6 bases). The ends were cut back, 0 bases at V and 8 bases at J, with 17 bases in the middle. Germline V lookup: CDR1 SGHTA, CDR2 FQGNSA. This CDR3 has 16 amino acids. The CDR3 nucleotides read TGTGCCAGCAGCTTAGCCACCCACAGGGAAGAAGAGCCCCAGCATTTT. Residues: CASSLATHREEEPQHF.

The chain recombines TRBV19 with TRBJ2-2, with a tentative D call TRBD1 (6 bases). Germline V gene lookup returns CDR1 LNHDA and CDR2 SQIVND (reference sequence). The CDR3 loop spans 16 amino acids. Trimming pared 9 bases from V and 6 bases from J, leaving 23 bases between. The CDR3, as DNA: TGTGCCAGCGTCCCATTCACAGGGCACAAGGCCGGGGAGCTGTTTTTT. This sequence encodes CASVPFTGHKAGELFF.

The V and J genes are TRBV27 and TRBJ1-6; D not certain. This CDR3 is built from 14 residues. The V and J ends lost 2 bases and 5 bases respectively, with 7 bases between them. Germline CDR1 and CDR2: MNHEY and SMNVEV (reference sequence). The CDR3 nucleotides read TGTGCCAGCAGTTTACGTGGACATAATTCACCCCTCCACTTT. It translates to CASSLRGHNSPLHF.

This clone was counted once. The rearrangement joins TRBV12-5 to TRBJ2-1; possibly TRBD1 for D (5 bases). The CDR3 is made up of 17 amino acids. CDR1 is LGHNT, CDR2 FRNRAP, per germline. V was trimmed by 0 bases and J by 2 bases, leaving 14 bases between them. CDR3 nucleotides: TGTGCTAGTGGTTTGGTACTGGGGCAGGACCCCTACAATGAGCAGTTCTTC. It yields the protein CASGLVLGQDPYNEQFF. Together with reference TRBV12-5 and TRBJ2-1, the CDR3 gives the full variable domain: DARVTQTPRHKVTEMGQEVTMRCQPILGHNTVFWYRQTMMQGLELLAYFRNRAPLDDSGMPKDRFSAEMPDATLATLKIQPSEPRDSAVYFCASGLVLGQDPYNEQFFGPGTRLTVL.

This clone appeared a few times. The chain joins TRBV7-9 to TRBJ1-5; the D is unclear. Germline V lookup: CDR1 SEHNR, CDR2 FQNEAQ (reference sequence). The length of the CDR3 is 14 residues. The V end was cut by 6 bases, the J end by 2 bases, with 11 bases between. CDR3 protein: CASREDGGNQPQHF. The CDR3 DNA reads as TGTGCCAGCAGGGAAGACGGGGGCAATCAGCCCCAGCATTTT.

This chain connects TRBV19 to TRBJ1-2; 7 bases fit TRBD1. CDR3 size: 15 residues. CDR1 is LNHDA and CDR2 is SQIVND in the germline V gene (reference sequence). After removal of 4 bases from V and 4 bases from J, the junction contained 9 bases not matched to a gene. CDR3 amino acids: CASSRPGQQTYGYTF. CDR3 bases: TGTGCCAGTAGTAGGCCGGGACAGCAGACCTATGGCTACACCTTC.

As DNA, the CDR3 is TGTGCCAGCAGCCCACTAGCGGGGAGCTACGAGCAGTACTTC. Translating it yields CASSPLAGSYEQYF. The chain couples TRBV11-2 to TRBJ2-7; 10 nucleotides align to TRBD2. V was clipped by 5 bases and J by 3 bases; unmatched bases: 4. Per germline, CDR1 SGHAT and CDR2 FQNNGV. The CDR3 spans 14 residues.

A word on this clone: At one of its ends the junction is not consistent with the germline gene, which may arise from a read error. CDR3 sequence: CASSPAGTSGENF. The CDR3 coding sequence is TGTGCCAGCAGTCCAGCCGGGACTAGCGGGGAGAACTTC. The genes are TRBV2 and TRBJ2-7; 13 bases match TRBD2. Germline-derived CDR1 and CDR2 are SNHLY and FYNNEI. The CDR3 totals 13 residues.

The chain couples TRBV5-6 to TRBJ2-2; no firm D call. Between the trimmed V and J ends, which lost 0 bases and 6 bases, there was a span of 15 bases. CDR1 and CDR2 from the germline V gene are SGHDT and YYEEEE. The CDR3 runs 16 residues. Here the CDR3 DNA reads TGTGCCAGCAGCTTGGAAGGTCTTCTCCACGCCGGGGAGCTGTTTTTT. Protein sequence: CASSLEGLLHAGELFF.

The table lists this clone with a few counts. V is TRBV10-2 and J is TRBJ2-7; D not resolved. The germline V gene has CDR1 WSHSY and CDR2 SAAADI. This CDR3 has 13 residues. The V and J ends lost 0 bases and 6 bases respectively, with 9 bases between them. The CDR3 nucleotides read TGCGCCAGCAGTGAGTCGTGGACGGGCGAGCAGTACTTC. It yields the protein CASSESWTGEQYF.

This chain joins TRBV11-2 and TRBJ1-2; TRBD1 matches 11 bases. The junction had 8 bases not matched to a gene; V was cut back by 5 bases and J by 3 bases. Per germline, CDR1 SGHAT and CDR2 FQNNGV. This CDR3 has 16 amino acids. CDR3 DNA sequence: TGTGCCAGCAGCCATAACTTGGGACAGGGGGACTATGGCTACACCTTC. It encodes CASSHNLGQGDYGYTF. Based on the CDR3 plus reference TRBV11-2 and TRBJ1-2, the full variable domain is EAGVAQSPRYKIIEKRQSVAFWCNPISGHATLYWYQQILGQGPKLLIQFQNNGVVDDSQLPKDRFSAERLKGVDSTLKIQPAKLEDSAVYLCASSHNLGQGDYGYTFGSGTRLTVV.

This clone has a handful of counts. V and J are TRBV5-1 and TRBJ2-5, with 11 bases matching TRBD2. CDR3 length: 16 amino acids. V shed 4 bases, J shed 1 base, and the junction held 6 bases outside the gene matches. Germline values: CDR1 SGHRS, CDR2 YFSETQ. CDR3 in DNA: TGCGCCAGCAGCATGTTCGGGACTAGCGGCCAAGAGACCCAGTACTTC. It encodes CASSMFGTSGQETQYF. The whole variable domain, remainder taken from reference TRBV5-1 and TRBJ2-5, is KAGVTQTPRYLIKTRGQQVTLSCSPISGHRSVSWYQQTPGQGLQFLFEYFSETQRNKGNFPGRFSGRQFSNSRSEMNVSTLELGDSALYLCASSMFGTSGQETQYFGPGTRLLVL.

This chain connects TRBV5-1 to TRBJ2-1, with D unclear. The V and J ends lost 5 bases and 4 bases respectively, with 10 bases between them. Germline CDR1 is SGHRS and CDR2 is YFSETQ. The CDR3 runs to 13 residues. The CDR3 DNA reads TGCGCCAGCAGTGGTGGATTATACAATGAGCAGTTCTTC. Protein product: CASSGGLYNEQFF.

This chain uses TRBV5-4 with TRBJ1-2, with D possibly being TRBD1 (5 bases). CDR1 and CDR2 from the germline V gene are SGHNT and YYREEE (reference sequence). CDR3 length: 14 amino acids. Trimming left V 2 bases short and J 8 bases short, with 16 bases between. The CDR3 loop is CASSFDGGVQGYTF. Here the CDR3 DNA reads TGTGCCAGCAGCTTCGATGGGGGGGTTCAGGGCTACACCTTC.

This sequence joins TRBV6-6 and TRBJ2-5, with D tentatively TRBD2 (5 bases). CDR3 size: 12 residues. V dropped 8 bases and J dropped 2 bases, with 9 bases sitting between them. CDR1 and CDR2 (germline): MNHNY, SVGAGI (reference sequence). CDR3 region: CASGAEQETQYF. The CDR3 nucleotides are TGTGCCAGCGGAGCGGAGCAAGAGACCCAGTACTTC.